This T cell receptor (beta chain) was captured in a study of cytomegalovirus exposure and HLA in healthy donors. Points from the study as a whole: Several top significant clusters appeared, in a later analysis, to be linked to common viral pathogens. Some public TCRs appeared in many individuals, while most sequences were rare.

This clone was recorded only once. As yet, its antigen is unknown. The germline V gene encodes CDR1 DFQATT and CDR2 SNEGSKA (reference sequence). Trimming shortened V by 5 bases and J by 8 bases, and 10 bases separated the two germline ends. The CDR3 runs 11 residues. The donors comprised healthy bone marrow donors. The PCR had 60 Vbeta and 13 Jbeta primers. Generated by immunoSEQ multiplex PCR, the TCRdb table keeps only in-frame clones and is missing some. This sample has approximately 200,000 clones, with under 80% found just once. The clonotype comes from a man aged 30 to 39 in good health and CMV-seropositive. Input material: PBMCs. The rearrangement uses TRBV20-1 and TRBJ2-4, with a weak D call TRBD2 (6 bases). Here the CDR3 DNA reads TGCAGTGCTCGGGGGTCGGACATTCAGTACTTC. This encodes CSARGSDIQYF.